The 27 T cell receptor beta chains listed next were all sequenced from one sample in a study of blood T cell repertoires in COVID-19. Assay used: immunoSEQ multiplex PCR; TCRdb lists only in-frame clones, some missing. The sample has around 130,000 clones, around 88% seen once. The sample comprised peripheral blood. The receptors derive from a man aged 50 or older with active or convalescent COVID-19.

The rearrangement uses TRBV30 and TRBJ1-3; D not resolved. CDR1 and CDR2 (germline): GTSNPN, SVGIG (reference sequence). CDR3 length equals 16 residues. V gave up 0 bases and J gave up 1 base, with 13 bases separating them. The CDR3, as DNA: TGTGCCTGGAGTGTAGGACTGGGGATTTCTGGAAACACCATATATTTT. Translating it yields CAWSVGLGISGNTIYF. The full variable domain, with the rest looked up from reference TRBV30 and TRBJ1-3, is SQTIHQWPATLVQPVGSPLSLECTVEGTSNPNLYWYRQAAGRGLQLLFYSVGIGQISSEVPQNLSASRPQDRQFILSSKKLLLSDSGFYLCAWSVGLGISGNTIYFGEGSWLTVV.

The chain has TRBV19 and TRBJ2-3; D is undetermined. V shed 3 bases and J shed 0 bases, with 7 bases lying between them. Per germline, CDR1 LNHDA and CDR2 SQIVND (reference sequence). The CDR3 length is 14 residues. Written as DNA, the CDR3 is TGTGCCAGTAGTATTTCCCAGAGCACAGATACGCAGTATTTT. Translated: CASSISQSTDTQYF.

The rearrangement links TRBV4-1 to TRBJ2-3; 9 bases agree with TRBD2. CDR3 length: 18 amino acids. Germline V gene data show CDR1 as MGHRA and CDR2 as YSYEKL. The J segment lost 2 bases and the V segment lost 0 bases, leaving 9 bases of the junction unmatched. The CDR3 spells CASSQDRASGINTDTQYF. For the CDR3, the DNA is TGCGCCAGCAGCCAAGATCGGGCTAGCGGGATCAACACAGATACGCAGTATTTT.

The chain is built from TRBV28 and TRBJ2-4, with D possibly matching TRBD1 (5 bases). CDR1 and CDR2 (germline): MDHEN, SYDVKM. The CDR3 is 13 residues long. V shed 5 bases and J shed 7 bases, with 12 bases lying between them. This CDR3 reads CASSPPQGNIQYF. In nucleotides, the CDR3 is TGTGCCAGCAGTCCCCCGCAGGGCAACATTCAGTACTTC. Drawing the rest from reference TRBV28 and TRBJ2-4, the complete variable domain is DVKVTQSSRYLVKRTGEKVFLECVQDMDHENMFWYRQDPGLGLRLIYFSYDVKMKEKGDIPEGYSVSREKKERFSLILESASTNQTSMYLCASSPPQGNIQYFGAGTRLSVL.

V is TRBV14 and J is TRBJ2-3; 8 positions match TRBD1. The CDR3 consists of 15 residues. Losses at the gene ends were 4 bases for V and 11 bases for J; bases not matched to a gene: 14. Germline lookup yields CDR1 SGHDN and CDR2 FVKESK. CDR3 loop: CASSPQGAGAGGQYF. The CDR3 coding sequence is TGTGCCAGCAGCCCTCAGGGGGCCGGAGCGGGTGGGCAGTATTTT.

The V call is TRBV20-1, the J call TRBJ1-5; 10 nucleotides agree with TRBD1. The V segment lost 3 bases and the J segment 3 bases; nucleotides outside the gene matches: 8. CDR3 length: 16 amino acids. Germline V gene lookup returns CDR1 DFQATT and CDR2 SNEGSKA (reference sequence). CDR3 amino acids: CSASRTGGTLNQPQHF. The CDR3 region has the DNA TGCAGTGCTAGTCGGACAGGGGGTACGCTCAATCAGCCCCAGCATTTT.

This chain connects TRBV5-1 to TRBJ2-1, with D perhaps matching TRBD1 (7 bases). The germline V and J ends were trimmed by 4 bases and 8 bases, with 22 bases remaining between them. CDR1 and CDR2 from the germline V gene are SGHRS and YFSETQ. The CDR3 loop spans 16 amino acids. CDR3 protein: CASSPGGTVGLDEQFF. In nucleotides, the CDR3 is TGCGCCAGCAGCCCTGGGGGGACAGTAGGTCTGGATGAGCAGTTCTTC.

The V call is TRBV4-1, the J call TRBJ2-1, with a weak D call TRBD1 (6 bases). The V gene's germline CDR1 is MGHRA and CDR2 YSYEKL. CDR3 length: 14 amino acids. Trimming cost V 4 bases and J 9 bases, with 16 bases left between them. CDR3 bases: TGCGCCAGCAGCCCGCGGAGGACGGACAGTGAGCAGTTCTTC. Translated: CASSPRRTDSEQFF.

This clone was counted a single time. The chain employs TRBV5-4 and TRBJ2-5; possibly TRBD1 for D (6 bases). Trimming pared 1 base from V and 1 base from J, leaving 8 bases between. The CDR3 consists of 14 residues. Germline-derived CDR1 and CDR2 are SGHNT and YYREEE (reference sequence). Here the CDR3 DNA reads TGTGCCAGCAGCTTGCTACAGGGCCAAGAGACCCAGTACTTC. Its translation is CASSLLQGQETQYF.

The chain has TRBV20-1 and TRBJ2-7, with D uncertain. This CDR3 is 15 amino acids long. Germline V CDR1 and CDR2: DFQATT, SNEGSKA (reference sequence). The V gene lost 3 bases and the J gene lost 7 bases, with 22 bases spanning the gap. The DNA of the CDR3 is TGCAGTGCTAGTCGGGTTCGAGGTGGATCTCGGGAGCAGTACTTC. Its translation is CSASRVRGGSREQYF.

This chain's CDR3 is CASSYSFGKDTQYF. CDR3 nucleotide sequence: TGTGCCAGCAGTTACTCGTTCGGGAAAGATACGCAGTATTTT. The gene calls are TRBV6-5 and TRBJ2-3; the D gene is possibly TRBD2 (5 bases). In germline, CDR1 is MNHEY, CDR2 SVGAGI. V was clipped by 0 bases and J by 5 bases, with 9 bases between them. The CDR3 runs to 14 residues.

J is TRBJ1-2 and V is TRBV12-5; TRBD1 is a possible D gene (5 bases). Trimming left V 2 bases short and J 0 bases short, with 16 bases between. This CDR3 contains 17 residues. In germline, CDR1 is LGHNT, CDR2 FRNRAP. The CDR3 loop is CASGLTQLSTANYGYTF. DNA for the CDR3: TGTGCTAGTGGTTTGACCCAATTGTCGACAGCTAACTATGGCTACACCTTC.

V usage is TRBV11-2 and J usage is TRBJ1-6; 7 bases match TRBD1. The CDR3 length is 16 residues. With 3 bases clipped from V and 0 bases from J, the junction kept 2 bases outside the gene matches. Germline V gene lookup returns CDR1 SGHAT and CDR2 FQNNGV. The CDR3 sequence is CASSFAGGSYNSPLHF. The CDR3 bases are TGTGCCAGCAGCTTTGCAGGGGGCTCCTATAATTCACCCCTCCACTTT. The full variable domain, its missing parts supplied by reference TRBV11-2 and TRBJ1-6, is EAGVAQSPRYKIIEKRQSVAFWCNPISGHATLYWYQQILGQGPKLLIQFQNNGVVDDSQLPKDRFSAERLKGVDSTLKIQPAKLEDSAVYLCASSFAGGSYNSPLHFGNGTRLTVT.

This sequence joins TRBV9 and TRBJ1-4; 7 bases match TRBD1. The CDR3 loop spans 14 amino acids. Germline CDR1 and CDR2: SGDLS and YYNGEE. V was clipped by 3 bases and J by 7 bases; unmatched bases: 6. In nucleotides, the CDR3 is TGTGCCAGCAGCGCGAACAGGGGTAGTGAAAAACTGTTTTTT. Translated, it gives CASSANRGSEKLFF.

The chain carries TRBV28 and TRBJ2-7; the D is unclear. V shed 6 bases and J shed 6 bases, with 15 bases lying between them. The CDR3 is made up of 13 amino acids. The germline V gene encodes CDR1 MDHEN and CDR2 SYDVKM. CDR3 sequence: CASSHRSGGEQYF. The CDR3 coding sequence is TGTGCCAGCAGCCACCGATCAGGTGGCGAGCAGTACTTC.

This sequence joins TRBV19 and TRBJ1-5; 10 nucleotides align to TRBD1. Looked up from germline, CDR1 is LNHDA and CDR2 is SQIVND (reference sequence). The CDR3 extends over 17 amino acids. After removal of 5 bases from V and 11 bases from J, the junction contained 18 bases not matched to a gene. CDR3 in amino acids: CASSPIDPTGGPPAQHF. Written as DNA, the CDR3 is TGTGCCAGTAGTCCGATAGATCCGACAGGGGGCCCCCCAGCCCAGCATTTT.

The chain employs TRBV18 and TRBJ1-1; D is unclear. The germline V and J ends were trimmed by 2 bases and 0 bases, with 7 bases remaining between them. Germline V gene data show CDR1 as KGHSH and CDR2 as LQKENI. The CDR3 covers 14 residues. CDR3 nucleotide sequence: TGTGCCAGCTCACCAATGCAGGTGAACACTGAAGCTTTCTTT. Amino acid sequence: CASSPMQVNTEAFF. Supplemented by reference TRBV18 and TRBJ1-1, the full variable domain reads NAGVMQNPRHLVRRRGQEARLRCSPMKGHSHVYWYRQLPEEGLKFMVYLQKENIIDESGMPKERFSAEFPKEGPSILRIQQVVRGDSAAYFCASSPMQVNTEAFFGQGTRLTVV.

As DNA, the CDR3 is TGTGCCAGCAGCCCCCGACTAGCGCAAATAACAGATACGCAGTATTTT. It is translated as CASSPRLAQITDTQYF. The V call is TRBV6-2 or TRBV6-3, the J call TRBJ2-3; 8 nucleotides line up with TRBD2. CDR1 and CDR2 from the germline V gene are MNHEY and SVGEGT. Trimming at V came to 6 bases and at J to 3 bases, leaving 11 bases not matched to a gene. The CDR3 consists of 16 residues.

V is TRBV2 and J is TRBJ2-7; TRBD1 aligns across 7 bases. Unmatched junction bases numbered 10, after V lost 3 bases and J lost 5 bases. From germline, CDR1 is SNHLY and CDR2 FYNNEI. The CDR3 has 15 residues. The CDR3 nucleotides are TGTGCCAGCAGTGAGTCGCTTGAGGGGGCCGACGAGCAGTACTTC. Its protein is CASSESLEGADEQYF.

V and J are TRBV5-6 and TRBJ2-5; 11 nucleotides match TRBD1. Losses at the gene ends were 4 bases for V and 5 bases for J; bases not matched to a gene: 7. Per the germline V gene, CDR1 is SGHDT and CDR2 is YYEEEE. This CDR3 is 15 amino acids long. The DNA for the CDR3 is TGTGCCAGCAGCGCTCGGACAGGGGGCGGGGAGACCCAGTACTTC. Its translation is CASSARTGGGETQYF.

V is TRBV11-2 and J is TRBJ1-2; TRBD1 matches at 7 bases. Germline V gene sequence: CDR1 SGHAT, CDR2 FQNNGV. The CDR3 loop spans 14 amino acids. With 1 base clipped from V and 5 bases from J, the junction kept 4 bases outside the gene matches. As DNA, the CDR3 is TGTGCCAGCAGCTTAGCCGGGACAGAGTATGGCTACACCTTC. Amino acids: CASSLAGTEYGYTF. The whole variable domain, filled in from reference TRBV11-2 and TRBJ1-2, reads EAGVAQSPRYKIIEKRQSVAFWCNPISGHATLYWYQQILGQGPKLLIQFQNNGVVDDSQLPKDRFSAERLKGVDSTLKIQPAKLEDSAVYLCASSLAGTEYGYTFGSGTRLTVV.

This clone appeared a few times. The chain recombines TRBV29-1 with TRBJ2-7; TRBD1 agrees at 7 bases. With 6 bases clipped from V and 3 bases from J, the junction kept 14 bases outside the gene matches. The CDR3 loop spans 15 amino acids. CDR1 is SQVTM and CDR2 is ANQGSEA in the germline V gene. The DNA of the CDR3 is TGCAGCGTGATATCGACAGGGCGCCAGGACTACGAGCAGTACTTC. Its protein is CSVISTGRQDYEQYF.

This chain links TRBV6-5 with TRBJ1-5; tentative D call: TRBD1 (6 bases). Trimming pared 3 bases from V and 0 bases from J, leaving 12 bases between. Germline V CDR1 and CDR2: MNHEY, SVGAGI. CDR3 size: 16 residues. CDR3 sequence reads: CASSYGQTNSNQPQHF. The DNA of the CDR3 is TGTGCCAGCAGTTATGGACAGACGAATAGCAATCAGCCCCAGCATTTT.

The rearrangement joins TRBV27 to TRBJ1-1; D is unclear. Deletions cut 5 bases from V and 2 bases from J, with 9 bases between. Germline V gene lookup returns CDR1 MNHEY and CDR2 SMNVEV (reference sequence). The CDR3 extends over 13 amino acids. In DNA, the CDR3 is TGTGCCAGCAGTCCCCGAGGAAACACTGAAGCTTTCTTT. The encoded protein is CASSPRGNTEAFF.

The chain carries TRBV5-5 and TRBJ1-4; D unresolved. With 2 bases removed from V and 0 bases from J, the gap between germline ends came to 5 bases. The CDR3 covers 14 residues. Germline V gene data show CDR1 as SGHKS and CDR2 as YYEKEE (reference sequence). The DNA for the CDR3 is TGTGCCAGCAGCTTTAATCCAACTAATGAAAAACTGTTTTTT. Its protein is CASSFNPTNEKLFF.

The chain carries TRBV19 and TRBJ2-1; TRBD2 aligns across 11 bases. CDR3 size: 14 residues. The J segment lost 8 bases and the V segment lost 8 bases, leaving 8 bases of the junction unmatched. CDR1 is LNHDA and CDR2 is SQIVND in the germline V gene (reference sequence). Here the CDR3 DNA reads TGTGCCAGTCAAACTAGCGGGGGTGGAGATGAGCAGTTCTTC. This encodes CASQTSGGGDEQFF.

The chain uses TRBV2 and TRBJ1-1; TRBD1 agrees at 7 bases. CDR1 and CDR2 from the germline V gene are SNHLY and FYNNEI. J was trimmed by 0 bases and V by 5 bases; bases with no gene match: 6. The CDR3 covers 15 residues. The CDR3 is CASSISTGLNTEAFF. CDR3 bases: TGTGCCAGCAGTATCTCGACAGGGTTGAACACTGAAGCTTTCTTT.